The present entry profiles one T cell receptor beta chain with its context. Its antigen remains unknown. The entry originates in a study of long-term antiretroviral therapy in people with HIV. Broader study findings: Investigators report no available data on ART adherence, viral resistance or therapy changes.

The libraries were made with immunoSEQ v3.0 at survey level. Profiled with immunoSEQ multiplex PCR; TCRdb holds only in-frame clones, not every one. The data hold 40,000 or so clones, with roughly 87% observed a single time. Before DNA extraction, about 1-11 million cryopreserved PBMC were held in the samples. The CDR3 spans 15 residues. V dropped 0 bases and J dropped 0 bases, with 8 bases sitting between them. Germline CDR1 LGHNA, CDR2 YSLEER. This chain uses TRBV4-3 with TRBJ1-1, with a tentative D call TRBD1 (5 bases). Source: unsorted PBMCs, taken 1 year after starting antiretroviral therapy. The clonotype originates from a man between 18 and 35 years old with HIV. The CDR3 sequence is CASSQDRGMNTEAFF. In DNA, the CDR3 is TGCGCCAGCAGCCAAGATCGGGGGATGAACACTGAAGCTTTCTTT.